This T cell receptor beta chain is from a study of cytomegalovirus exposure and HLA in healthy donors. The PCR made use of 60 Vbeta and 13 Jbeta primers. Generated by immunoSEQ multiplex PCR, the TCRdb table keeps only in-frame clones and is missing some. The data contain approximately 110,000 clones, approximately 84% of them singletons. Per the germline V gene, CDR1 is SGDLS and CDR2 is YYNGEE. V was cut by 4 bases and J by 3 bases, with 14 bases left in between. The length of the CDR3 is 14 residues. This chain connects TRBV9 to TRBJ2-7, with a tentative D call TRBD1 (6 bases). This sequence was found in a male donor in good health and CMV-seronegative. The source material was PBMCs. This CDR3 is CASSSPGHSYEQYF. For the CDR3, the DNA is TGTGCCAGCAGCTCCCCGGGACACAGCTACGAGCAGTACTTC.